Each of the 18 T cell receptor beta chains below was sequenced from the same sample in a study of blood T cell repertoires in COVID-19. Assay: immunoSEQ multiplex PCR; the TCRdb copy retains only in-frame clones and omits some. The table shows approximately 350,000 clones, with roughly nine tenths occurring only once. Material: PBMCs or T cells enriched from blood (not recorded which). The receptors here all came from a young man who had recovered from COVID-19.

DNA of the CDR3: TGTGCCAGCAGTCCCCCACCGGTGCCCCAGCATTTT. It yields the protein CASSPPPVPQHF. The rearrangement joins TRBV28 to TRBJ1-5, with D hard to call. This CDR3 spans 12 amino acids. Germline assignment: CDR1 MDHEN and CDR2 SYDVKM. Trimming took 5 bases from V and 9 from J, leaving 11 bases between them.

The gene calls are TRBV27 and TRBJ2-3, with 14 bases aligning to TRBD2. The length of the CDR3 is 17 residues. After removal of 4 bases from V and 4 bases from J, the junction contained 7 bases not matched to a gene. The germline gives CDR1 MNHEY, CDR2 SMNVEV (reference sequence). The CDR3 region is CASSSSGTSGSPDTQYF. In nucleotides, the CDR3 is TGTGCCAGCAGTTCATCCGGGACTAGCGGGAGTCCAGATACGCAGTATTTT.

The chain carries TRBV6-5 and TRBJ1-2; 11 bases fit TRBD1. Per germline, CDR1 MNHEY and CDR2 SVGAGI. This CDR3 region has 15 residues. V was clipped by 6 bases and J by 8 bases; unmatched bases: 11. The CDR3, as DNA: TGTGCCAGCAGCTCCGGGACAGGGGGATCGAGGGGCTACACCTTC. Its translation: CASSSGTGGSRGYTF.

This clone was seen a few times. The chain links TRBV7-9 to TRBJ2-6, with a weak D call TRBD1 (6 bases). The V and J ends lost 7 bases and 0 bases respectively, with 16 bases between them. Germline-derived CDR1 and CDR2 are SEHNR and FQNEAQ (reference sequence). This CDR3 spans 17 amino acids. DNA for the CDR3: TGTGCCAGCACCAGATTAACAGGGTTCTCTGGGGCCAACGTCCTGACTTTC. As protein: CASTRLTGFSGANVLTF.

CDR3 loop: CASSPRTSLYNEQFF. The CDR3, as DNA: TGTGCCAGCAGCCCCAGGACTAGCCTTTACAATGAGCAGTTCTTC. V is TRBV9 and J is TRBJ2-1; 8 positions agree with TRBD2. The CDR3 is 15 amino acids. Germline trimming cut 4 bases from V and 4 bases from J; bases unmatched to any gene: 7. Per the germline V gene, CDR1 is SGDLS and CDR2 is YYNGEE.

The rearrangement joins TRBV5-1 to TRBJ2-1; a weak D match, TRBD1 (6 bases). Germline CDR1 is SGHRS and CDR2 is YFSETQ. Trimming stripped 3 bases from V and 5 bases from J, with 9 bases between. This CDR3 is built from 13 residues. Here the CDR3 reads CASSSQGNNEQFF. The CDR3 DNA reads TGCGCCAGCAGCTCACAGGGCAACAATGAGCAGTTCTTC.

V and J are TRBV7-2 and TRBJ2-1, with 7 bases matching TRBD2. Per the germline V gene, CDR1 is SGHTA and CDR2 is FQGNSA. CDR3 length equals 15 residues. The V gene end was trimmed by 2 bases and the J gene end by 4 bases; junction bases not matched to a gene: 5. The CDR3 region is CASSLSGVLYNEQFF. The DNA for the CDR3 is TGTGCCAGCAGCTTAAGCGGGGTGCTGTACAATGAGCAGTTCTTC.

This sequence joins TRBV11-2 and TRBJ1-2; D might be TRBD1 (6 bases). Trimming removed 3 bases at V and 5 bases at J, with 13 bases between. Germline V gives CDR1 SGHAT, CDR2 FQNNGV. The CDR3 contains 14 residues. This chain's CDR3 is CASSFYRDRYGYTF. The CDR3 DNA sequence: TGTGCCAGCAGCTTTTACAGGGATCGTTATGGCTACACCTTC. Combining the CDR3 with reference TRBV11-2 and TRBJ1-2 gives the whole variable domain EAGVAQSPRYKIIEKRQSVAFWCNPISGHATLYWYQQILGQGPKLLIQFQNNGVVDDSQLPKDRFSAERLKGVDSTLKIQPAKLEDSAVYLCASSFYRDRYGYTFGSGTRLTVV.

The rearrangement links TRBV18 to TRBJ2-3, with 12 nucleotides matching TRBD1. The germline CDR1 and CDR2 sequences are KGHSH and LQKENI. The J segment lost 3 bases and the V segment lost 6 bases, leaving 13 bases of the junction unmatched. There are 18 residues in the CDR3. The CDR3: CASSQTSGQGARTDTQYF. The CDR3 coding sequence is TGTGCCAGCTCGCAAACTTCGGGACAGGGGGCTAGGACAGATACGCAGTATTTT.

This clone was counted at least ten times. The gene calls are TRBV19 and TRBJ2-7; the D gene is possibly TRBD1 (6 bases). The V gene lost 3 bases and the J gene lost 3 bases, with 15 bases spanning the gap. CDR1 is LNHDA, CDR2 SQIVND, per germline (reference sequence). CDR3 length: 15 residues. CDR3 residues: CASSITGTNFYEQYF. The CDR3, as DNA: TGTGCCAGTAGTATTACCGGGACAAACTTCTACGAGCAGTACTTC.

This chain links TRBV28 with TRBJ1-4; D uncertain. CDR3 length equals 13 residues. Germline CDR1 is MDHEN and CDR2 is SYDVKM. Trimming removed 9 bases at V and 6 bases at J, with 14 bases between. The CDR3 DNA reads TGTGCCAGTAACCGTGGAGATTATGAAAAACTGTTTTTT. The encoded protein is CASNRGDYEKLFF. The full variable domain, rest sourced from reference TRBV28 and TRBJ1-4, is DVKVTQSSRYLVKRTGEKVFLECVQDMDHENMFWYRQDPGLGLRLIYFSYDVKMKEKGDIPEGYSVSREKKERFSLILESASTNQTSMYLCASNRGDYEKLFFGSGTQLSVL.

J is TRBJ2-3 and V is TRBV27, with a weak D call TRBD1 (6 bases). Germline values: CDR1 MNHEY, CDR2 SMNVEV (reference sequence). The CDR3 loop spans 13 amino acids. V was clipped by 4 bases and J by 3 bases, with 8 bases between them. The CDR3 sequence: CASSYRETDTQYF. The CDR3, as DNA: TGTGCCAGCAGTTACAGGGAAACAGATACGCAGTATTTT.

The chain links TRBV9 to TRBJ1-4; D unclear. The germline gives CDR1 SGDLS, CDR2 YYNGEE. Trimming took off 0 bases at V and 8 bases at J, with 14 bases between the two ends. The CDR3 has 15 amino acids. In DNA form, the CDR3 reads TGTGCCAGCAGCGTAGGAGGGAACGTTAGGGAAAAACTGTTTTTT. It encodes CASSVGGNVREKLFF.

This chain connects TRBV19 to TRBJ1-1; 8 bases line up with TRBD1. The CDR3 contains 14 residues. V lost 5 bases and J lost 4; bases outside the gene matches: 6. Germline-derived CDR1 and CDR2 are LNHDA and SQIVND (reference sequence). The CDR3 DNA sequence: TGTGCCAGTAGTCCGTATACAGGGGGCACTGAAGCTTTCTTT. This sequence encodes CASSPYTGGTEAFF. Together with reference TRBV19 and TRBJ1-1, the CDR3 gives the full variable domain: DGGITQSPKYLFRKEGQNVTLSCEQNLNHDAMYWYRQDPGQGLRLIYYSQIVNDFQKGDIAEGYSVSREKKESFPLTVTSAQKNPTAFYLCASSPYTGGTEAFFGQGTRLTVV.

V gene TRBV14 combines with J gene TRBJ2-7; no reliable D call. V was pared by 1 base and J by 1 base, with 5 bases between. The germline V gene encodes CDR1 SGHDN and CDR2 FVKESK. The CDR3 covers 13 residues. The CDR3, as DNA: TGTGCCAGCAGCCAAGTTTCATCCTACGAGCAGTACTTC. Amino acids: CASSQVSSYEQYF.

The chain carries TRBV27 and TRBJ2-7; TRBD2 aligns across 8 bases. Germline loops: CDR1 MNHEY, CDR2 SMNVEV (reference sequence). V dropped 5 bases and J dropped 2; count of bases not matched to a gene: 5. This CDR3 is built from 14 residues. CDR3 region: CASSPQAGAYEQYF. DNA for the CDR3: TGTGCCAGCAGTCCGCAAGCGGGGGCCTACGAGCAGTACTTC.

The gene calls are TRBV13 and TRBJ1-1, with a tentative D call TRBD1 (5 bases). The CDR3 runs to 13 residues. Germline V gene lookup returns CDR1 PRHDT and CDR2 FYEKMQ (reference sequence). Trimming removed 5 bases at V and 4 bases at J, with 11 bases between. CDR3 in DNA: TGTGCCAGCAGCCCTCGCCAGGGCACTGAAGCTTTCTTT. It is translated as CASSPRQGTEAFF.

The chain links TRBV11-2 to TRBJ1-4; 8 nucleotides line up with TRBD1. Germline V gives CDR1 SGHAT, CDR2 FQNNGV. The CDR3 has 14 amino acids. J was trimmed by 7 bases and V by 7 bases; bases with no gene match: 8. The CDR3: CASTEQGGGEKLFF. Written as DNA, the CDR3 is TGTGCCAGCACCGAACAGGGGGGTGGTGAAAAACTGTTTTTT.